One sample yielded the 20 T cell receptor beta chains listed below, sequenced in a study of shared clonotypes between healthy human individuals. TCRdb's table, derived via immunoSEQ multiplex PCR, lists solely in-frame clones and lacks some. The data show about 2.4 million clones, with over 85% seen just once and roughly 0.36% held by the top ten. The sequenced material came from naive CD4+ T cells from PBMCs. Subset described: CD45RA+ positively selected. The source is a man aged 18 to 30 in good health. Some clones in this sample may be carry-over from other donors' samples.

Worth noting for this clone: Other DNA sequences in the sample encode the same CDR3. The chain couples TRBV10-3 to TRBJ2-2; a possible D gene is TRBD1 (5 bases). Per the germline V gene, CDR1 is ENHRY and CDR2 is SYGVKD. The CDR3 is 14 amino acids. V shed 3 bases and J shed 7 bases, with 12 bases lying between them. In DNA form, the CDR3 reads TGTGCCATCAGTGAATCAGGGTTTGGCGGGGAGCTGTTTTTT. As protein: CAISESGFGGELFF.

This clone has just one count. The V gene is TRBV28, the J gene TRBJ1-3; D remains unclear. Trimming left V 4 bases short and J 2 bases short, with 15 bases between. The germline V gene has CDR1 MDHEN and CDR2 SYDVKM. This CDR3 is 16 amino acids long. This CDR3 is CASSSQSAGTGNTIYF. The CDR3 region has the DNA TGTGCCAGCAGTTCCCAGTCTGCCGGTACTGGAAACACCATATATTTT.

This chain joins TRBV18 and TRBJ1-3; D is uncertain. CDR1 KGHSH and CDR2 LQKENI come from the germline V gene. The V end was cut by 3 bases, the J end by 0 bases, with 12 bases between. CDR3 size: 16 residues. DNA of the CDR3: TGTGCCAGCTCACCGACGGAAGGCCGCTCTGGAAACACCATATATTTT. Amino acids: CASSPTEGRSGNTIYF.

The chain links TRBV16 to TRBJ2-7, with TRBD2 matching over 8 bases. This CDR3 region has 16 residues. Losses at the gene ends were 2 bases for V and 3 bases for J; bases not matched to a gene: 9. Germline loops: CDR1 KGHSY, CDR2 FQNENV. CDR3 DNA sequence: TGTGCCAGCAGCCAAGGTGCGGGAGGAGGGTACTACGAGCAGTACTTC. Encoded protein: CASSQGAGGGYYEQYF.

The chain is built from TRBV11-3 and TRBJ2-7; TRBD2 matches at 9 bases. V was clipped by 7 bases and J by 1 base; unmatched bases: 11. The CDR3 extends over 16 amino acids. Germline CDR1 SGHNT, CDR2 YENEEA. The CDR3 DNA reads as TGTGCCAGCATTGTCAGACTAGCGGAACCTTCCTACGAGCAGTACTTC. This sequence encodes CASIVRLAEPSYEQYF.

The rearrangement joins TRBV6-5 to TRBJ2-3; 12 bases agree with TRBD2. This CDR3 is built from 15 residues. With V trimmed by 5 bases and J by 3 bases, 3 bases remained unmatched. Germline CDR1 MNHEY, CDR2 SVGAGI. DNA of the CDR3: TGTGCCAGCAGTGCGACTAGCGGGAGAACAGATACGCAGTATTTT. Translating it yields CASSATSGRTDTQYF.

The chain uses TRBV6-6 and TRBJ1-2, with 7 bases fitting TRBD1. J gave up 4 bases and V 4 bases, and 9 bases lay outside the gene matches. This CDR3 spans 15 amino acids. In germline, CDR1 is MNHNY, CDR2 SVGAGI (reference sequence). The CDR3 DNA sequence: TGTGCCAGCAGTTTAATAGGACAGGAGTCCTATGGCTACACCTTC. Residues: CASSLIGQESYGYTF.

This chain connects TRBV18 to TRBJ1-4; TRBD1 matches 7 bases. The CDR3 covers 14 residues. J lost 6 bases, V lost 6 bases, and 7 bases had no gene match. Germline CDR1 KGHSH, CDR2 LQKENI. The CDR3 coding sequence is TGTGCCAGCTCTACAGGGGTTTGGGATGAAAAACTGTTTTTT. Protein sequence: CASSTGVWDEKLFF.

This chain links TRBV27 with TRBJ1-5; D call uncertain. The V gene's germline CDR1 is MNHEY and CDR2 SMNVEV (reference sequence). The CDR3 covers 12 residues. The V gene lost 5 bases and the J gene lost 9 bases, with 11 bases spanning the gap. The CDR3 here is CASSPWGGPQHF. The CDR3 nucleotides are TGTGCCAGCAGTCCCTGGGGAGGGCCCCAGCATTTT.

The chain combines TRBV30 with TRBJ1-1; D uncertain. CDR3 length: 13 amino acids. Deletions cut 4 bases from V and 7 bases from J, with 16 bases between. Germline V gene data show CDR1 as GTSNPN and CDR2 as SVGIG (reference sequence). The CDR3 is CAWNVGRRVEAFF. The CDR3 DNA reads TGTGCCTGGAATGTAGGGAGGAGGGTTGAAGCTTTCTTT. Supplemented by reference TRBV30 and TRBJ1-1, the full variable domain reads SQTIHQWPATLVQPVGSPLSLECTVEGTSNPNLYWYRQAAGRGLQLLFYSVGIGQISSEVPQNLSASRPQDRQFILSSKKLLLSDSGFYLCAWNVGRRVEAFFGQGTRLTVV.

This chain uses TRBV7-2 with TRBJ2-1; no definite D call. There are 14 residues in the CDR3. Deletions cut 0 bases from V and 6 bases from J, with 9 bases between. Germline values: CDR1 SGHTA, CDR2 FQGNSA. The DNA for the CDR3 is TGTGCCAGCAGCTTAGCTCGGGTTTTCAATGAGCAGTTCTTC. Its translation: CASSLARVFNEQFF.

The chain combines TRBV5-6 with TRBJ2-5, with a possible D match to TRBD2 (6 bases). Germline CDR1 is SGHDT and CDR2 is YYEEEE. The CDR3 totals 14 residues. V was shortened by 4 bases and J by 4 bases, with 14 bases between the two germline ends. CDR3 region: CASSTAGGSETQYF. The CDR3 bases are TGTGCCAGCAGCACGGCCGGGGGATCAGAGACCCAGTACTTC.

The chain joins TRBV28 to TRBJ1-1, with TRBD1 matching 7 bases. The CDR3 extends over 12 amino acids. CDR1 is MDHEN and CDR2 is SYDVKM in the germline V gene. V lost 5 bases, J lost 11 bases, and 8 bases stayed unmatched. CDR3 in DNA: TGTGCCAGCAGTACAGGGGCCGTATGGGCTTTCTTT. Protein product: CASSTGAVWAFF.

V gene TRBV7-9 combines with J gene TRBJ1-1; D is possibly TRBD1 (6 bases). The CDR3 loop spans 13 amino acids. Trimming removed 10 bases from V and 6 bases from J, with 18 bases in between. Germline V lookup: CDR1 SEHNR, CDR2 FQNEAQ (reference sequence). DNA for the CDR3: TGTGCCATCCCAGGGGAAAGGATCGCTGAAGCTTTCTTT. This sequence encodes CAIPGERIAEAFF.

This sequence joins TRBV4-3 and TRBJ2-7; 7 bases match TRBD1. The germline V gene has CDR1 LGHNA and CDR2 YSLEER. The CDR3 has 16 amino acids. Germline trimming cut 0 bases from V and 3 bases from J; bases unmatched to any gene: 8. CDR3 DNA: TGCGCCAGCAGCCAAGATCCCGGGACAGTATACTACGAGCAGTACTTC. This codes for CASSQDPGTVYYEQYF.

The J gene is TRBJ1-4, the V gene TRBV28; weak D call: TRBD1 (5 bases). Germline V gene data show CDR1 as MDHEN and CDR2 as SYDVKM. The CDR3 extends over 14 amino acids. Trimming removed 7 bases from V and 6 bases from J, with 15 bases in between. The CDR3, as DNA: TGTGCCAGCAAGTTTTTGGGCAGGGATGAAAAACTGTTTTTT. It specifies CASKFLGRDEKLFF.

The rearrangement links TRBV7-8 to TRBJ2-5; 12 bases match TRBD1. CDR3 length: 20 amino acids. Trimming removed 0 bases from V and 4 bases from J; junction bases left unmatched: 15. Germline values: CDR1 SGHVS, CDR2 FQNEAQ. DNA for the CDR3: TGTGCCAGCAGCTTAGCACGCATTCTAGTGGGACAGGGGGCTCGAGAGACCCAGTACTTC. Encoded protein: CASSLARILVGQGARETQYF.

This chain links TRBV5-6 with TRBJ1-2, with 10 bases lining up with TRBD1. The CDR3 runs to 14 residues. In germline, CDR1 is SGHDT, CDR2 YYEEEE. With V trimmed by 6 bases and J by 3 bases, 5 bases remained unmatched. CDR3 bases: TGTGCCAGCACCCGGACAGGGGGTGACTATGGCTACACCTTC. It is translated as CASTRTGGDYGYTF.

The chain uses TRBV2 and TRBJ1-1; weak D call: TRBD1 (6 bases). This CDR3 spans 14 amino acids. The germline V gene encodes CDR1 SNHLY and CDR2 FYNNEI. Trimming took 6 bases from V and 5 from J, leaving 16 bases between them. The CDR3 coding sequence is TGTGCCAGCAGGGGAGACAGGCAGTCAACTGAAGCTTTCTTT. Protein product: CASRGDRQSTEAFF.

The chain couples TRBV4-2 to TRBJ2-3; 10 nucleotides align to TRBD2. J lost 1 base, V lost 4 bases, and 5 bases had no gene match. Germline V gene data show CDR1 as LGHNA and CDR2 as YNFKEQ. The CDR3 has 16 residues. This CDR3 is CASSPSGSLGTDTQYF. CDR3 nucleotides: TGTGCCAGCAGCCCTAGCGGGAGTCTCGGCACAGATACGCAGTATTTT.